The clone carrying this T cell receptor (beta chain) has more than one count but fewer than ten. Its antigen is as yet unknown. The data belong to a study of identical twins. Study findings and constraints: Excess sharing by twins proved weaker in beta out-of-frame sequences.

TCRdb recomputed calls from the 5' RACE reads with MiXCR, one row per CDR3 protein. Altogether under 450,000 distinct CDR3 sequences are present, around 18% being singletons, with the ten largest covering approximately 12%. This CDR3 is 13 amino acids long. CDR1 and CDR2 (germline): LNHNV, YYDKDF (reference sequence). Deletions cut 5 bases from V and 1 base from J, with 9 bases between. Sequenced input: naive T cells sorted from blood. The chain links TRBV15 to TRBJ2-7; the D call may be TRBD1 or TRBD2 (5 bases each). The origin of this receptor is a man aged 45-60 years in good health. CDR3 sequence: CATSGTVSYEQYF. CDR3 in DNA: TGTGCCACCAGCGGGACCGTTTCCTACGAGCAGTACTTC. Based on the CDR3 plus reference TRBV15 and TRBJ2-7, the full variable domain is DAMVIQNPRYQVTQFGKPVTLSCSQTLNHNVMYWYQQKSSQAPKLLFHYYDKDFNNEADTPDNFQSRRPNTSFCFLDIRSPGLGDTAMYLCATSGTVSYEQYFGPGTRLTVT.